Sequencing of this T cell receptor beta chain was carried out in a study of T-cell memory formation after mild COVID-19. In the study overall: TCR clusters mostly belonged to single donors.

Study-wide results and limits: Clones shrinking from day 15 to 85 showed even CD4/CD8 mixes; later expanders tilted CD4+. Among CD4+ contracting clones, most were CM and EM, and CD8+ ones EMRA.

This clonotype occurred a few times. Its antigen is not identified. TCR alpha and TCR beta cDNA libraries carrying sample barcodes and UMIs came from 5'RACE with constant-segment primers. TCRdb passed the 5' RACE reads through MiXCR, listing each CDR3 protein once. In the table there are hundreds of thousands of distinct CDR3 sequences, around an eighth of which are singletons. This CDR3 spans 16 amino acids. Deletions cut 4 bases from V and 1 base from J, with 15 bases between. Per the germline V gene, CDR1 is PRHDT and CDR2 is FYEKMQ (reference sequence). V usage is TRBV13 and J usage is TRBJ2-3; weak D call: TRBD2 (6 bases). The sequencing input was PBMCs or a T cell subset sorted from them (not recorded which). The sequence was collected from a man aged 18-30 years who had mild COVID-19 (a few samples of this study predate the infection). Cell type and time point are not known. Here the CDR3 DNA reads TGTGCCAGCAGCTCCTCCGGGACTGGGGGCACAGATACGCAGTATTTT. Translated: CASSSSGTGGTDTQYF.